A single sample gave rise to the 18 T cell receptor beta chains below, sequenced in a study of blood T cells in healthy people across ages. The second PCR ran about 6 to 12 cycles with a sample-barcoded 5' primer and J-beta primers. One entry per CDR3 protein results from TCRdb running MiXCR on the 5' RACE reads. The table lists 550,000 to 800,000 distinct CDR3 sequences, under 25% of them singletons, with 3% to 4.5% in the top ten. The sample consisted of blood. Receptors were obtained from a man between 65 and 79 years old in good health.

This clonotype was seen a few times. The chain couples TRBV25-1 to TRBJ2-5; D might be TRBD1 or TRBD2, each matching 5 bases. The ends were cut back, 3 bases at V and 7 bases at J, with 12 bases in the middle. The germline V gene encodes CDR1 MGHDK and CDR2 SYGVNS. The CDR3 has 13 amino acids. In DNA, the CDR3 is TGTGCCAGCAGTGACCCGGGACGTCCGACCCAGTACTTC. Translation gives CASSDPGRPTQYF.

The chain recombines TRBV12-5 with TRBJ1-5; weak D call: TRBD1 (5 bases). The germline V gene encodes CDR1 LGHNT and CDR2 FRNRAP. CDR3 length: 13 residues. V lost 1 base to trimming and J lost 11 bases, with 12 bases between them. The chain's CDR3 is CASGLGGQGAQHF. CDR3 sequence (DNA): TGTGCTAGTGGTTTGGGGGGTCAGGGTGCCCAGCATTTT.

This clonotype was recorded a few times. V usage is TRBV10-1 and J usage is TRBJ2-3, with 7 bases identical to TRBD1. Looked up from germline, CDR1 is WNHNN and CDR2 is SYGVQD (reference sequence). The CDR3 length is 13 residues. With 3 bases clipped from V and 4 bases from J, the junction kept 1 base outside the gene matches. In nucleotides, the CDR3 is TGCGCCAGCAGTGACGGACAGGCAGATACGCAGTATTTT. Its translation is CASSDGQADTQYF.

The table lists this clonotype with a few counts. The rearrangement links TRBV20-1 to TRBJ1-4; a possible D gene is TRBD1 (6 bases). The CDR3 length is 14 residues. The V and J ends lost 1 base and 7 bases respectively, with 13 bases between them. CDR1 is DFQATT, CDR2 SNEGSKA, per germline (reference sequence). DNA of the CDR3: TGCAGTGCTAGAGCCGGGACATCGGCTGAAAAACTGTTTTTT. Protein: CSARAGTSAEKLFF.

The chain combines TRBV29-1 with TRBJ2-1; D is perhaps TRBD2 (7 bases). The CDR3 runs 12 residues. Germline V CDR1 and CDR2: SQVTM, ANQGSEA. V lost 6 bases and J lost 2, with 8 bases in between. The CDR3 DNA follows: TGCAGCGTAGGGGGGGCCTACAATGAGCAGTTCTTC. Protein sequence: CSVGGAYNEQFF.

The chain employs TRBV20-1 and TRBJ2-7; 11 bases fit TRBD2. V was pared by 0 bases and J by 4 bases, with 14 bases of the junction left unmatched. CDR1 and CDR2 (germline): DFQATT, SNEGSKA (reference sequence). This CDR3 has 18 amino acids. The CDR3 protein is CSARDVGIAGGYEYEQYF. The CDR3 DNA sequence: TGCAGTGCTAGAGATGTGGGGATAGCGGGAGGGTACGAGTACGAGCAGTACTTC.

This clonotype was counted a few times. The rearrangement links TRBV3-1 to TRBJ2-2; D perhaps matches TRBD1 (5 bases). The CDR3 contains 15 residues. Trimming pared 5 bases from V and 2 bases from J, leaving 12 bases between. Germline V lookup: CDR1 LGHDT, CDR2 YNNKEL (reference sequence). This chain's CDR3 is CASSWTQENTGELFF. CDR3 nucleotides: TGTGCCAGCAGCTGGACACAGGAAAACACCGGGGAGCTGTTTTTT.

The gene calls are TRBV24-1 and TRBJ1-2; TRBD1 matches 7 bases. Per germline, CDR1 KGHDR and CDR2 SFDVKD. Germline trimming cut 5 bases from V and 4 bases from J; bases unmatched to any gene: 3. CDR3 length: 13 amino acids. CDR3 nucleotides: TGTGCCACCAGTGTCCGGACAGGCTATGGCTACACCTTC. This codes for CATSVRTGYGYTF.

This clonotype came up many times. The chain has TRBV6-4 and TRBJ2-7, with 9 bases fitting TRBD2. The length of the CDR3 is 15 residues. The germline CDR1 and CDR2 sequences are MRHNA and SNTAGT. J was trimmed by 4 bases and V by 6 bases; bases with no gene match: 10. CDR3 protein: CASREESSGSYEQYF. The DNA for the CDR3 is TGTGCCAGCAGAGAAGAGAGTAGCGGGAGTTACGAGCAGTACTTC.

The chain recombines TRBV20-1 with TRBJ2-5; 8 nucleotides agree with TRBD2. CDR1 and CDR2 from the germline V gene are DFQATT and SNEGSKA (reference sequence). Trimming took 5 bases from V and 5 from J; bases not matched to a gene: 4. The CDR3 is made up of 12 amino acids. The CDR3 bases are TGCAGTGCTGAGCGGGGGTTGGAGACCCAGTACTTC. It is translated as CSAERGLETQYF.

This clonotype was counted at least ten times. The chain joins TRBV11-3 to TRBJ2-5; 10 bases agree with TRBD2. V dropped 5 bases and J dropped 3; count of bases not matched to a gene: 6. Germline CDR1 SGHNT, CDR2 YENEEA. The CDR3 extends over 15 amino acids. CDR3 in DNA: TGTGCCAGCAGCACCGGACTAGCGGAAGAAGAGACCCAGTACTTC. As protein: CASSTGLAEEETQYF.

The CDR3 nucleotides read TGTGCCACCAGCAGAGTGGGCAGGGATAACACTGAAGCTTTCTTT. It encodes CATSRVGRDNTEAFF. The chain has TRBV15 and TRBJ1-1, with D possibly being TRBD1 (5 bases). The CDR3 has 15 residues. Between the trimmed V and J ends, which lost 1 base and 2 bases, there was a span of 11 bases. Per germline, CDR1 LNHNV and CDR2 YYDKDF (reference sequence).

This clonotype was detected a few times. Germline and junction disagree at one end, which may indicate a read error. The chain combines TRBV2 with TRBJ2-5; 9 nucleotides match TRBD2. Matching the DNA end better, TRBJ2-7 makes the J call doubtful. CDR1 and CDR2 (germline): SNHLY, FYNNEI. There are 15 residues in the CDR3. CDR3 in DNA: TGTACCAGCAGTGCACCCCGGACTAGCGAGTACGAGCAGTACTTC. This encodes CTSSAPRTSEYEQYF.

V gene TRBV7-9 combines with J gene TRBJ2-1; D perhaps matches TRBD1 (6 bases). Germline loops: CDR1 SEHNR, CDR2 FQNEAQ (reference sequence). The CDR3 contains 16 residues. The ends were cut back, 4 bases at V and 8 bases at J, with 21 bases in the middle. The CDR3 protein is CASSSPGAGVTDEQFF. The CDR3, as DNA: TGTGCCAGCAGCTCCCCCGGGGCAGGGGTTACGGATGAGCAGTTCTTC.

CDR3 nucleotides: TGTGCCAGCAGCATGAGACAGGGATCCACTGAAGCTTTCTTT. The encoded protein is CASSMRQGSTEAFF. V is TRBV7-2 and J is TRBJ1-1, with 7 bases matching TRBD1. Germline CDR1 reads SGHTA; CDR2 reads FQGNSA. Losses at the gene ends were 5 bases for V and 4 bases for J; bases not matched to a gene: 7. The CDR3 totals 14 residues.

The V gene is TRBV6-2 or TRBV6-3, the J gene TRBJ2-4; D gene uncertain. This CDR3 comprises 15 residues. V dropped 6 bases and J dropped 3 bases, with 15 bases sitting between them. CDR1 MNHEY and CDR2 SVGEGT come from the germline V gene. In DNA form, the CDR3 reads TGTGCCAGCAGGGATAAGCCGACGGGCAAAAACATTCAGTACTTC. Translation gives CASRDKPTGKNIQYF.

In this sample, this clonotype turned up a few times. This chain connects TRBV12-3 or TRBV12-4 to TRBJ1-6, with a weak D call TRBD1 (5 bases). The CDR3 consists of 13 residues. V dropped 3 bases and J dropped 9 bases, with 9 bases sitting between them. In DNA form, the CDR3 reads TGTGCCAGCAGTTTGGACACGATTTCACCCCTCCACTTT. Amino acids: CASSLDTISPLHF.

This clonotype was observed a handful of times. The rearrangement links TRBV7-2 to TRBJ2-1; 8 bases line up with TRBD1. The J segment lost 7 bases and the V segment lost 5 bases, leaving 13 bases of the junction unmatched. There are 16 residues in the CDR3. Germline CDR1 is SGHTA and CDR2 is FQGNSA. The CDR3: CASSISPGQDRNEQFF. DNA for the CDR3: TGTGCCAGCAGCATTAGCCCGGGACAGGATAGGAATGAGCAGTTCTTC.